This T cell receptor beta chain was sequenced in a study of Ad26.COV2.S vaccination and SARS-CoV-2 variants. The data were produced by immunoSEQ multiplex PCR, yet TCRdb's version contains in-frame clones alone and is incomplete. Of hundreds of thousands of clones in the sample, around 90% were seen once. Germline V gives CDR1 LGHNA, CDR2 YSLEER. CDR3 size: 16 residues. V was pared by 1 base and J by 4 bases, with 16 bases between. Treatment described: roughly 18 received Ad26.COV2.S at low or high dose, single or two shots; 5 received placebo; per-sample allocation not given. Day 63 after the first injection of vaccine or placebo was the sampling time.

The sequence was obtained from a person aged 18-60 years who received the Ad26.COV2.S COVID-19 vaccine or a placebo. The rearrangement uses TRBV4-3 and TRBJ1-2; D gene unclear. The material sequenced was peripheral blood, taken in a trial of Ad26.COV2.S vaccine versus placebo. The CDR3 nucleotides are TGCGCCAGCAGCCAAGCCTTGGACGGGTGGGCCTATGGCTACACCTTC. It specifies CASSQALDGWAYGYTF.